These T cell receptor beta chains were read from a single sample in a study of blood T cells in healthy people across ages. TCRdb recomputed calls from the 5' RACE reads with MiXCR, one row per CDR3 protein. The sample includes 550,000 to 800,000 distinct CDR3 sequences, about 21% of them seen just once. Sequenced material: blood. Source of these receptors: a man between 65 and 80 years old in good health. CDR3s include the opening cysteine and the closing phenylalanine or tryptophan. Fields, in order: D gene, clone size, J gene, V gene, CDR3 DNA, CDR3 protein. The D gene is left open where the match is weak. The size entry is marked missing in some rows and otherwise reads once, few, many or a size class.

>.|.|TRBJ2-3|TRBV6-2/TRBV6-3
TGTGCCAGCAGTTACCCCGGATCATCCTCCACAGATACGCAGTATTTT
CASSYPGSSSTDTQYF
>.|few|TRBJ2-7|TRBV19
TGTGCCAGTAGTATAGGCGGGAACACCTACGAGCAGTACTTC
CASSIGGNTYEQYF
>TRBD2|.|TRBJ2-7|TRBV6-1
TGTGCCAGCAGTGAATCGGGGGGAGCCTACGAGCAGTACTTC
CASSESGGAYEQYF
>.|once|TRBJ1-2|TRBV6-5
TGTGCCAGCAGTTACATGGGGGCAAGAGGCTACACCTTC
CASSYMGARGYTF
>.|.|TRBJ2-6|TRBV7-3
TGTGCCAGCAGCTCCCCTCTGCCCTCTGGGGCCAACGTCCTGACTTTC
CASSSPLPSGANVLTF
>TRBD2|.|TRBJ2-1|TRBV10-3
TGTGCCATCAGGGAGGGACTAGTAACGAGTGAGCAGTTCTTC
CAIREGLVTSEQFF
>TRBD2|.|TRBJ2-1|TRBV20-1
TGCAGTGCTGATAGCGGGAGGCATAATGAGCAGTTCTTC
CSADSGRHNEQFF
>.|.|TRBJ2-4|TRBV6-1
TGTGCCAGCAGTGGACCTGGAGCCAAAAACATTCAGTACTTC
CASSGPGAKNIQYF
>TRBD1|.|TRBJ2-2|TRBV6-1
TGTGCCAGCACCCCAGGGACAGGGGGCTCCGGGGAGCTGTTTTTT
CASTPGTGGSGELFF
>TRBD1|.|TRBJ1-2|TRBV5-6
TGTGCCAGCAGCCACATGGGACAGGCAAGTGGCTACACCTTC
CASSHMGQASGYTF
>TRBD1|few|TRBJ1-1|TRBV29-1
TGCAGCGCGCCGGGACAGCTCATGAACACTGAAGCTTTCTTT
CSAPGQLMNTEAFF
>TRBD2|once|TRBJ2-3|TRBV5-4
TGTGCCAGCAGCGGGGGGACTAGCGGGATCACAGATACGCAGTATTTT
CASSGGTSGITDTQYF
>TRBD2|few|TRBJ2-5|TRBV6-1
TGTGCCAGCAGGACGGGGACTAGCGGGAGAAGGCAAGAGACCCAGTACTTC
CASRTGTSGRRQETQYF
>.|few|TRBJ2-7|TRBV7-4
TGTGCCAGCAGCGGTAGATTTCACGACAGAGCCTACGAGCAGTACTTC
CASSGRFHDRAYEQYF
>.|.|TRBJ2-5|TRBV3-1
TGTGCCAGCAGCCAAGAGTCGACGACTCAAGAGACCCAGTACTTC
CASSQESTTQETQYF
>.|.|TRBJ1-4|TRBV7-9
TGTGCCAGCAGCTTAGGGGCGGCCGGGACTAATGAAAAACTGTTTTTT
CASSLGAAGTNEKLFF
>.|.|TRBJ2-3|TRBV12-3/TRBV12-4
TGTGCCAGCAGTTTAGTACCCCCAGATACGCAGTATTTT
CASSLVPPDTQYF
>.|few|TRBJ1-1|TRBV10-3
TGTGCCATCAGTGAGAAGTCGAACACTGAAGCTTTCTTT
CAISEKSNTEAFF
>TRBD2|.|TRBJ2-4|TRBV19
TGTGCCAGTAGTATAGCTGTGACTAGCGACATTCAGTACTTC
CASSIAVTSDIQYF
>TRBD2|few|TRBJ2-1|TRBV20-1
TGCAGTGCTACCAAGGGACTAGATTACAATGAGCAGTTCTTC
CSATKGLDYNEQFF
>.|few|TRBJ2-5|TRBV3-1
TGTGCCAGCTGTTCAGGGAAAGAGACCCAGTACTTC
CASCSGKETQYF
>TRBD1|.|TRBJ2-7|TRBV28
TGTGCCAGCAGTTTAAAACAGGGGGCCGGTGAGCAGCACTTC
CASSLKQGAGEQHF
>.|few|TRBJ2-1|TRBV12-3/TRBV12-4
TGTGCCAGCAGTTTAGGGAAGGAGAGAGATGAGCAGTTCTTC
CASSLGKERDEQFF
>.|.|TRBJ2-5|TRBV20-1
TGCAGTGCTAGACAGGATCAAGAGACCCAGTACTTC
CSARQDQETQYF
>.|few|TRBJ2-3|TRBV18
TGTGCCAGCTCACGGGGCAGGGAAAGCACAGATACGCAGTATTTT
CASSRGRESTDTQYF
>.|few|TRBJ2-4|TRBV21-1
TGTGCCAGCAGAGGACAGCTGGCCAAAAACATTCAGTACTTC
CASRGQLAKNIQYF